A selection of T cell receptor beta chains follows, all from one sample in a study of Graves' ophthalmopathy and Graves' hyperthyroidism. TCRdb reanalysed the multiplex PCR reads using MiXCR and keeps one entry per CDR3 protein. Here the sample spans around 590,000 distinct CDR3 sequences, 39% being singletons. Sequencing was performed on peripheral blood or thyroid tissue (not recorded which). All receptors come from an adult man with Graves' hyperthyroidism. Each CDR3 is given with its conserved first and last residue. The D gene is left open where the match is weak. A clone size is listed for some rows: how often the clone was seen (once, few, many), or a class if it is expanded.

CDR3aa: CASRTRQGAHEQYF
CDR3nt: TGTGCCAGCAGGACCCGACAGGGGGCTCACGAGCAGTACTTC
d_gene: TRBD1
v_gene: TRBV6-5
abundance: .
j_gene: TRBJ2-7

CDR3aa: CASSYGSMNTEAFF
CDR3nt: TGTGCCAGCAGTTACGGCAGTATGAACACTGAAGCTTTCTTT
d_gene: .
v_gene: TRBV27
abundance: few
j_gene: TRBJ1-1

CDR3aa: CASRDSLNYGYTF
CDR3nt: TGTGCCAGCAGGGACAGTCTTAACTACGGCTACACCTTC
d_gene: .
v_gene: TRBV12-3/TRBV12-4
abundance: .
j_gene: TRBJ1-2

CDR3aa: CASRGTYEQYF
CDR3nt: TGTGCCAGCAGGGGTACCTACGAGCAGTACTTC
d_gene: .
v_gene: TRBV12-3/TRBV12-4
abundance: many
j_gene: TRBJ2-7

CDR3aa: CASSEARGGQGHGYTF
CDR3nt: TGTGCCAGCAGTGAAGCGCGTGGGGGACAGGGTCATGGCTACACCTTC
d_gene: TRBD1
v_gene: TRBV2
abundance: .
j_gene: TRBJ1-2

CDR3aa: CASSTWEAGELFF
CDR3nt: TGTGCCAGCAGTACATGGGAGGCCGGGGAGCTGTTTTTT
d_gene: .
v_gene: TRBV27
abundance: .
j_gene: TRBJ2-2

CDR3aa: CSWDRATEAFF
CDR3nt: TGCAGTTGGGACAGGGCGACTGAAGCTTTCTTT
d_gene: TRBD1
v_gene: TRBV29-1
abundance: .
j_gene: TRBJ1-1

CDR3aa: CASSVESSGRETQYF
CDR3nt: TGTGCCAGCAGCGTAGAATCTAGCGGGAGAGAGACCCAGTACTTC
d_gene: TRBD2
v_gene: TRBV9
abundance: many
j_gene: TRBJ2-5

CDR3aa: CSVELPGQGVYNEQFF
CDR3nt: TGCAGCGTTGAATTGCCGGGACAGGGGGTCTACAATGAGCAGTTCTTC
d_gene: TRBD1
v_gene: TRBV29-1
abundance: few
j_gene: TRBJ2-1

CDR3aa: CASGRKVRGRDTEAFF
CDR3nt: TGTGCTAGTGGCCGGAAAGTCAGGGGGCGAGACACTGAAGCTTTCTTT
d_gene: TRBD1
v_gene: TRBV12-5
abundance: few
j_gene: TRBJ1-1

CDR3aa: CSARVTGFGQPQHF
CDR3nt: TGCAGTGCTAGAGTAACGGGGTTCGGGCAGCCCCAGCATTTT
d_gene: .
v_gene: TRBV20-1
abundance: many
j_gene: TRBJ1-5

CDR3aa: CASTLGTRDEQYF
CDR3nt: TGCGCCAGCACCCTCGGGACCCGCGACGAGCAGTACTTC
d_gene: .
v_gene: TRBV5-1
abundance: .
j_gene: TRBJ2-7

CDR3aa: CASSQGGRANVLTF
CDR3nt: TGTGCCAGCAGCCAAGGGGGGAGGGCCAACGTCCTGACTTTC
d_gene: .
v_gene: TRBV14
abundance: .
j_gene: TRBJ2-6

CDR3aa: CASRKTGTGGFETQYF
CDR3nt: TGCGCCAGCAGGAAAACCGGGACAGGGGGGTTCGAGACCCAGTACTTC
d_gene: TRBD1
v_gene: TRBV5-1
abundance: .
j_gene: TRBJ2-5

CDR3aa: CASSQRGGFMNTEAFF
CDR3nt: TGTGCCAGCAGCCAAAGGGGTGGCTTCATGAACACTGAAGCTTTCTTT
d_gene: .
v_gene: TRBV14
abundance: many
j_gene: TRBJ1-1

CDR3aa: CSARAGGEGEKLFF
CDR3nt: TGCAGTGCTAGGGCGGGGGGAGAGGGGGAAAAACTGTTTTTT
d_gene: .
v_gene: TRBV20-1
abundance: many
j_gene: TRBJ1-4

CDR3aa: CASRIGGQGHYGYTF
CDR3nt: TGTGCCAGCCGTATCGGAGGACAGGGTCATTATGGCTACACCTTC
d_gene: TRBD1
v_gene: TRBV6-5
abundance: many
j_gene: TRBJ1-2